This TCR beta chain was identified in a study of T-cell memory formation after mild COVID-19. Study context: TCR clusters were mostly confined to one donor each. Study-level points and caveats: From day 15 to 85, contracting clones were balanced between CD4 and CD8, whereas later expanders leaned toward CD4+. Most CD4+ clones that shrank were in CM and EM, while CD8+ ones turned up in EMRA.

Details on this clonotype: What it recognizes is unknown.

It was 5'RACE with constant-segment primers that produced the TCR alpha and TCR beta cDNA libraries, which carried sample barcodes and UMIs. TCRdb independently ran MiXCR on the 5' RACE reads; one entry per CDR3 protein. The repertoire consists of 100,000 to 150,000 distinct CDR3 sequences, with around 6.3% occurring once and the leading ten covering 2% to 2.5%. The CDR3 loop spans 15 amino acids. CDR1 is SGHNT and CDR2 is YYREEE in the germline V gene (reference sequence). V lost 4 bases and J lost 3; bases outside the gene matches: 9. Sequencing input: PBMCs or a T cell subset sorted from them (not recorded which). The rearrangement uses TRBV5-4 and TRBJ2-7, with TRBD1 identical over 8 bases. This sequence originates from an adult woman who had mild COVID-19 (a few samples of this study predate the infection). Cell type and time point are not known. The CDR3 region is CASSPGQGGYYEQYF. The CDR3 DNA sequence: TGTGCCAGCAGCCCTGGACAGGGAGGTTACTACGAGCAGTACTTC.